This passage covers 27 T cell receptor beta chains from one sample sequenced in a study of siplizumab effects on memory and regulatory T cells. TCRdb keeps only in-frame clones here, not all; method: immunoSEQ multiplex PCR. The sample carries 75,000 to 95,000 clones, around 89% recorded once. Sequenced: CD4+ T cells sorted from blood. Every receptor here comes from a human donor in good health.

The chain carries TRBV19 and TRBJ1-3, with no clear D. The CDR3 is made up of 15 amino acids. Trimming cost V 4 bases and J 2 bases, with 12 bases left between them. CDR1 LNHDA and CDR2 SQIVND come from the germline V gene (reference sequence). The CDR3 reads CASSRSWAPGNTIYF. In DNA form, the CDR3 reads TGTGCCAGTAGTAGGTCATGGGCTCCTGGAAACACCATATATTTT.

This clone occurred a few times. The genes are TRBV7-9 and TRBJ2-7; D gene uncertain. The CDR3 covers 12 residues. Germline CDR1 is SEHNR and CDR2 is FQNEAQ (reference sequence). Trimming took off 1 base at V and 2 bases at J, with 3 bases between the two ends. The CDR3: CASSLVAYEQYF. The CDR3 bases are TGTGCCAGCAGCTTAGTGGCCTACGAGCAGTACTTC. Full variable domain (missing parts from reference TRBV7-9 and TRBJ2-7): DTGVSQNPRHKITKRGQNVTFRCDPISEHNRLYWYRQTLGQGPEFLTYFQNEAQLEKSRLLSDRFSAERPKGSFSTLEIQRTEQGDSAMYLCASSLVAYEQYFGPGTRLTVT.

This chain connects TRBV7-8 to TRBJ1-2; D is unresolved. The germline V gene has CDR1 SGHVS and CDR2 FQNEAQ. Trimming left V 0 bases short and J 0 bases short, with 17 bases between. This CDR3 region has 18 residues. The CDR3 loop reads CASSLAQEVWTANYGYTF. The CDR3 region has the DNA TGTGCCAGCAGCTTAGCGCAGGAAGTTTGGACCGCTAACTATGGCTACACCTTC.

The V and J genes are TRBV5-5 and TRBJ1-5, with a weak D call TRBD1 (5 bases). Germline V gene sequence: CDR1 SGHKS, CDR2 YYEKEE (reference sequence). The CDR3 contains 16 residues. V was shortened by 0 bases and J by 0 bases, with 10 bases between the two germline ends. The CDR3 sequence is CASSLGAGNSNQPQHF. DNA for the CDR3: TGTGCCAGCAGCTTGGGGGCAGGGAATAGCAATCAGCCCCAGCATTTT.

The V gene is TRBV6-5, the J gene TRBJ2-1; D not resolved. The CDR3 consists of 12 residues. Looked up from germline, CDR1 is MNHEY and CDR2 is SVGAGI. Deletions cut 3 bases from V and 10 bases from J, with 10 bases between. CDR3 amino acids: CASSYGGWEQFF. DNA of the CDR3: TGTGCCAGCAGTTATGGCGGTTGGGAGCAGTTCTTC.

The chain recombines TRBV7-2 with TRBJ1-5, with D perhaps TRBD1 (6 bases). V lost 1 base and J 10 bases, leaving 14 bases between the germline ends. Germline V gives CDR1 SGHTA, CDR2 FQGNSA. The CDR3 sequence is 14 residues long. The CDR3 DNA reads as TGTGCCAGCAGCTTAGTACAGGGACCCAATCCCCAGCATTTT. Protein sequence: CASSLVQGPNPQHF.

The chain uses TRBV4-3 and TRBJ2-7; the D call may be TRBD1 or TRBD2 (5 bases each). In germline, CDR1 is LGHNA, CDR2 YSLEER. V was pared by 7 bases and J by 3 bases, with 10 bases between. There are 12 residues in the CDR3. This CDR3 reads CASIGDDYEQYF. DNA for the CDR3: TGCGCCAGCATAGGGGACGACTACGAGCAGTACTTC.

The rearrangement uses TRBV19 and TRBJ1-2; 8 positions agree with TRBD1. J was trimmed by 4 bases and V by 4 bases; bases with no gene match: 5. CDR3 size: 14 residues. The germline CDR1 and CDR2 sequences are LNHDA and SQIVND (reference sequence). The CDR3 bases are TGTGCCAGTAGTACAGGACAGGGAGGCTATGGCTACACCTTC. Translating gives CASSTGQGGYGYTF.

The chain is built from TRBV19 and TRBJ2-3, with 7 bases fitting TRBD2. Trimming cost V 1 base and J 3 bases; bases outside gene matches: 7. CDR1 and CDR2 (germline): LNHDA, SQIVND (reference sequence). The CDR3 has 16 residues. In nucleotides, the CDR3 is TGTGCCAGTAGTATAGGCGGTGGCGGGGGAACAGATACGCAGTATTTT. Translation: CASSIGGGGGTDTQYF. Variable domain in full (rest from reference TRBV19 and TRBJ2-3): DGGITQSPKYLFRKEGQNVTLSCEQNLNHDAMYWYRQDPGQGLRLIYYSQIVNDFQKGDIAEGYSVSREKKESFPLTVTSAQKNPTAFYLCASSIGGGGGTDTQYFGPGTRLTVL.

A word on this clone: At one end, the junction sequence differs from germline, possibly due to a read error. The chain is built from TRBV5-1 and TRBJ1-5; TRBD1 might be the D (5 bases). The CDR3 loop spans 14 amino acids. CDR1 and CDR2 from the germline V gene are SGHRS and YFSETQ. DNA for the CDR3: TGTGCCAGCAGCTCGGGACCCCTCAATCAGCCCCAGCATTTT. It codes for CASSSGPLNQPQHF.

V and J are TRBV10-1 and TRBJ2-5; unclear D gene. Trimming pared 5 bases from V and 2 bases from J, leaving 12 bases between. The CDR3 consists of 14 residues. Per germline, CDR1 WNHNN and CDR2 SYGVQD (reference sequence). CDR3 nucleotide sequence: TGCGCCAGCAGTCTACACACTATACAAGAGACCCAGTACTTC. This translates into CASSLHTIQETQYF.

The V call is TRBV7-9, the J call TRBJ2-1; 7 bases align to TRBD1. The V gene end was trimmed by 3 bases and the J gene end by 5 bases; junction bases not matched to a gene: 4. The CDR3 has 14 residues. Germline V lookup: CDR1 SEHNR, CDR2 FQNEAQ (reference sequence). Here the CDR3 reads CASSFQRGHNEQFF. The CDR3 nucleotides read TGTGCCAGCAGCTTCCAAAGGGGGCACAATGAGCAGTTCTTC.

The rearrangement links TRBV5-5 to TRBJ2-7, with D hard to call. V lost 3 bases to trimming and J lost 6 bases, with 13 bases between them. CDR3 length: 13 amino acids. Germline V gene sequence: CDR1 SGHKS, CDR2 YYEKEE (reference sequence). The DNA for the CDR3 is TGTGCCAGCAGCTATAGCCTAGGTCGCGAGCAGTACTTC. Its protein product is CASSYSLGREQYF.

The chain has TRBV5-5 and TRBJ1-1; D not certain. This CDR3 has 15 residues. V lost 0 bases to trimming and J lost 4 bases, with 13 bases between them. In germline, CDR1 is SGHKS, CDR2 YYEKEE (reference sequence). Written as DNA, the CDR3 is TGTGCCAGCAGCTTGGAGGGTTCGAGTCTCACTGAAGCTTTCTTT. Residues: CASSLEGSSLTEAFF. Looking up the rest from reference TRBV5-5 and TRBJ1-1 gives the full variable domain: DAGVTQSPTHLIKTRGQQVTLRCSPISGHKSVSWYQQVLGQGPQFIFQYYEKEERGRGNFPDRFSARQFPNYSSELNVNALLLGDSALYLCASSLEGSSLTEAFFGQGTRLTVV.

The rearrangement joins TRBV5-5 to TRBJ1-2; D is ambiguous. Looked up from germline, CDR1 is SGHKS and CDR2 is YYEKEE (reference sequence). V lost 0 bases, J lost 4 bases, and 10 bases lay in between. The CDR3 consists of 14 residues. The CDR3 is CASSLGWESYGYTF. The CDR3 region has the DNA TGTGCCAGCAGCTTGGGCTGGGAATCCTATGGCTACACCTTC.

The chain couples TRBV29-1 to TRBJ1-1; D might be TRBD1 (5 bases). V gave up 3 bases and J gave up 5 bases, with 10 bases separating them. The CDR3 runs to 12 residues. CDR1 and CDR2 (germline): SQVTM, ANQGSEA. CDR3: CSVEGGGTEAFF. In nucleotides, the CDR3 is TGCAGCGTTGAGGGGGGTGGGACTGAAGCTTTCTTT.

The chain recombines TRBV7-2 with TRBJ2-1; D remains unclear. Germline assignment: CDR1 SGHTA and CDR2 FQGNSA. The CDR3 totals 16 residues. Deletions cut 4 bases from V and 0 bases from J, with 13 bases between. As DNA, the CDR3 is TGTGCCAGCAGCTCCCTAGGACCGCGCTCCTACAATGAGCAGTTCTTC. The encoded protein is CASSSLGPRSYNEQFF.

V usage is TRBV11-1 and J usage is TRBJ2-1, with 16 bases that match TRBD2. Per the germline V gene, CDR1 is SGHAT and CDR2 is FQDESV (reference sequence). The CDR3 is made up of 17 amino acids. V lost 4 bases to trimming and J lost 7 bases; unmatched junction nucleotides: 7. The CDR3 bases are TGTGCCAGCAGCTATGACTCGGGACTAGCGGGAGGGAATGAGCAGTTCTTC. Translated, it gives CASSYDSGLAGGNEQFF.

The rearrangement links TRBV15 to TRBJ2-2; D not resolved. V lost 6 bases and J 6 bases, leaving 14 bases between the germline ends. Germline lookup yields CDR1 LNHNV and CDR2 YYDKDF (reference sequence). The CDR3 contains 14 residues. CDR3 protein: CATSNSGGSGELFF. CDR3 bases: TGTGCCACCAGTAACTCGGGTGGGTCCGGGGAGCTGTTTTTT. The full variable domain, with the rest looked up from reference TRBV15 and TRBJ2-2, is DAMVIQNPRYQVTQFGKPVTLSCSQTLNHNVMYWYQQKSSQAPKLLFHYYDKDFNNEADTPDNFQSRRPNTSFCFLDIRSPGLGDTAMYLCATSNSGGSGELFFGEGSRLTVL.

This CDR3 reads CASGSGLGETQYF. The CDR3 DNA follows: TGTGCCAGCGGCTCAGGACTAGGAGAGACCCAGTACTTC. This chain connects TRBV7-3 to TRBJ2-5; TRBD2 matches 7 bases. Germline V gene data show CDR1 as SGHTA and CDR2 as FQGTGA. J lost 4 bases, V lost 8 bases, and 7 bases had no gene match. The CDR3 spans 13 residues.

The chain carries TRBV6-1 and TRBJ2-5; D may correspond to TRBD1 or TRBD2 (5 bases each). Germline V lookup: CDR1 MNHNS, CDR2 SASEGT. The CDR3 runs to 13 residues. V gave up 2 bases and J gave up 7 bases, with 11 bases separating them. CDR3 residues: CASSENPGTTQYF. In DNA, the CDR3 is TGTGCCAGCAGTGAAAACCCCGGGACGACCCAGTACTTC.

V gene TRBV15 combines with J gene TRBJ2-1; D remains ambiguous. The CDR3 is made up of 15 amino acids. V was shortened by 0 bases and J by 4 bases, with 10 bases between the two germline ends. Per germline, CDR1 LNHNV and CDR2 YYDKDF (reference sequence). CDR3: CATSRDYRPYNEQFF. CDR3 nucleotide sequence: TGTGCCACCAGCAGAGACTACCGCCCGTACAATGAGCAGTTCTTC.

The chain links TRBV28 to TRBJ1-5; TRBD1 is a possible D gene (6 bases). CDR1 and CDR2 from the germline V gene are MDHEN and SYDVKM. With 8 bases removed from V and 9 bases from J, the gap between germline ends came to 14 bases. The CDR3 is 12 amino acids. In DNA form, the CDR3 reads TGTGCCAGCCCCGCACCCAGGGGGCCCCAGCATTTT. This gives the protein CASPAPRGPQHF.

This chain joins TRBV7-2 and TRBJ2-7; D may be TRBD1 (6 bases). Between the trimmed V and J ends, which lost 4 bases and 0 bases, there was a span of 10 bases. Germline lookup yields CDR1 SGHTA and CDR2 FQGNSA. The CDR3 totals 14 residues. CDR3 amino acids: CASSSTGLSYEQYF. CDR3 in DNA: TGTGCCAGCAGCTCGACAGGTCTCTCCTACGAGCAGTACTTC. The full variable domain, in which reference TRBV7-2 and TRBJ2-7 provide the parts outside the CDR3, is GAGVSQSPSNKVTEKGKDVELRCDPISGHTALYWYRQSLGQGLEFLIYFQGNSAPDKSGLPSDRFSAERTGGSVSTLTIQRTQQEDSAVYLCASSSTGLSYEQYFGPGTRLTVT.

This clone was counted between two and nine times. The gene calls are TRBV25-1 and TRBJ1-1; 7 bases are shared with TRBD1. This CDR3 spans 13 amino acids. Looked up from germline, CDR1 is MGHDK and CDR2 is SYGVNS. Trimming removed 4 bases from V and 4 bases from J; junction bases left unmatched: 3. The CDR3 is CASSGQGGTEAFF. The CDR3 nucleotides read TGTGCCAGCAGTGGACAGGGAGGCACTGAAGCTTTCTTT.

V is TRBV20-1 and J is TRBJ1-2, with no clear D. The germline V gene has CDR1 DFQATT and CDR2 SNEGSKA (reference sequence). V gave up 8 bases and J gave up 8 bases, with 15 bases separating them. The CDR3 is 11 amino acids. The CDR3: CSPLGPMGYTF. CDR3 nucleotide sequence: TGCAGTCCCTTAGGCCCTATGGGCTACACCTTC.

Written as DNA, the CDR3 is TGTGCTAGTGGTTTGGCTTCGGACAGGGGGAGGTACGAGCAGTACTTC. Its protein product is CASGLASDRGRYEQYF. V gene TRBV12-5 combines with J gene TRBJ2-7; 10 bases match TRBD1. Germline V gene data show CDR1 as LGHNT and CDR2 as FRNRAP. V lost 1 base to trimming and J lost 4 bases; unmatched junction nucleotides: 7. The CDR3 is 16 residues long. Supplemented by reference TRBV12-5 and TRBJ2-7, the full variable domain reads DARVTQTPRHKVTEMGQEVTMRCQPILGHNTVFWYRQTMMQGLELLAYFRNRAPLDDSGMPKDRFSAEMPDATLATLKIQPSEPRDSAVYFCASGLASDRGRYEQYFGPGTRLTVT.